The clone carrying this T cell receptor (beta chain) is termed medium-sized. Its antigen is not known. Deletions cut 7 bases from V and 5 bases from J, with 22 bases between. In germline, CDR1 is MDHEN, CDR2 SYDVKM. CDR3 size: 16 residues. This sample was taken from a study of T cells after posttransplantation cyclophosphamide. General study findings and limits: Tissue-infiltrating T cells from skin or gut overlapped little with blood T cells. Donor-recipient repertoire similarity was low at 1-2 months, rising over year one.

Cyclophosphamide on days +3 and +4 followed busulfan-fludarabine conditioning and a marrow graft. Clones were sequenced by immunoSEQ multiplex PCR, and TCRdb holds only the in-frame ones, with some missing. The sample shows under 20,000 clones, no singletons; the ten largest hold about 0.51%. The rearrangement links TRBV28 to TRBJ2-3; D possibly corresponds to TRBD1 (5 bases). The sequence was collected from a female patient in her thirties or forties who received an allogeneic stem cell transplant from a related donor, was CMV-positive, and had no GVHD. Some T cells could come from the graft donor. The input for sequencing was PBMCs, taken after allogeneic stem cell transplant with posttransplant cyclophosphamide. CDR3 nucleotide sequence: TGTGCCAGCAACACAATAAGGGGCAGCACCAAAGATACGCAGTATTTT. Residues: CASNTIRGSTKDTQYF.